This T cell receptor (beta chain) originates from a study of cytomegalovirus exposure and HLA in healthy donors. The wider study: Most donors, around 81% of around 400 genotyped, fell in the Caucasian-associated ancestry cluster. Study-level points and caveats: Being productive about 87% or about 30% of the time was typical of most TCR beta V segments in an earlier analysis. Available immune exposure information was restricted to CMV serostatus only.

The PCR used 60 Vbeta and 13 Jbeta primers. Clones were sequenced by immunoSEQ multiplex PCR, and TCRdb holds only the in-frame ones, with some missing. Of hundreds of thousands of clones listed, approximately 84% were seen once; the top ten hold 0.24%. Germline CDR1 reads LNHNV; CDR2 reads YYDKDF (reference sequence). V shed 0 bases, J shed 4 bases, and the junction held 4 bases outside the gene matches. The CDR3 length is 17 residues. Comments on this clone: Its antigen is unknown.

Sample: PBMCs. This sequence originates from a girl between 2 and 10 years old in good health and CMV-seronegative. The chain combines TRBV15 with TRBJ2-1; TRBD2 agrees at 12 bases. CDR3 amino acids: CATSRDRTSGIYNEQFF. Written as DNA, the CDR3 is TGTGCCACCAGCAGAGACAGGACTAGCGGGATTTACAATGAGCAGTTCTTC.